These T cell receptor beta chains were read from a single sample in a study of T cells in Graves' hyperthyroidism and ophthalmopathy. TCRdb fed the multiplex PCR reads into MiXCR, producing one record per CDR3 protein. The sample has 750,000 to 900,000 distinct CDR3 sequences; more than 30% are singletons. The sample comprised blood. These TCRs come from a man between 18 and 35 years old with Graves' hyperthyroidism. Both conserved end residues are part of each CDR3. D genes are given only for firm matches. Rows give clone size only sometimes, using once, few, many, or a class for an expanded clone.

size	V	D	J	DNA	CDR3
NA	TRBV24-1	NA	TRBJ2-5	NA	CATSTSGRGEETQYF
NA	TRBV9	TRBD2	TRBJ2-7	TGTGCCAGCAGCCAAGACTCTAGCGGGATCTACGAGCAGTACTTC	CASSQDSSGIYEQYF
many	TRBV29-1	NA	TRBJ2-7	TGCAGCGCAGGGGTTGGCGGTCGGGGCGAGCAGTACTTC	CSAGVGGRGEQYF
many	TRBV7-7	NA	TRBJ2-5	TGTGCTAGCAGCCTCTGTGGACTACAAGAGACCCAGTACTTC	CASSLCGLQETQYF
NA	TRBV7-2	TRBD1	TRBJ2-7	TGTGCCAGCAGCCCCGACAGGGACGACCTGTACTTC	CASSPDRDDLYF
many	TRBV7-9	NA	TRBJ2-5	TGTGCCAGCAGCTCGACACAGGGTATGGAGACCCAGTACTTC	CASSSTQGMETQYF
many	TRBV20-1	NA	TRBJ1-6	TGCAGTGCTAGCCAGGAAGCCCTCAATAATTCACCCCTCCACTTT	CSASQEALNNSPLHF
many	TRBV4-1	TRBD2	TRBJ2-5	TGCGCCAGCAGCCATTCGGACGCGGGGGGGCGAGAGACCCAGTACTTC	CASSHSDAGGRETQYF
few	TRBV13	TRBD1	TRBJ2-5	TGTGCCAGCAGCACCGGACAGGGACATCAAGAGACCCAGTACTTC	CASSTGQGHQETQYF
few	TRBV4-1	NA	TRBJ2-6	TGCGCCAGCAGCCATCCGGCGACCGGCGACTCTGGGGCCAACGTCCTGACTTTC	CASSHPATGDSGANVLTF
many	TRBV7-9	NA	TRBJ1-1	TGTGCCAGCAGCTCGGACTGGTCCACTGAAGCTTTCTTT	CASSSDWSTEAFF
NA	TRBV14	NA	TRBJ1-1	TGTGCCAGCAGCCCCCTCCAAGGGGGAGGCACTGAAGCTTTCTTT	CASSPLQGGGTEAFF
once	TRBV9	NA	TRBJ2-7	TGTGCCAGCATCGTAGGCGGGGAGGACGAGCAGTACTTC	CASIVGGEDEQYF
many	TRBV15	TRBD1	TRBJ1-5	TGTGCCACCAGCAGGGCCAAGACAGGGACTAGGCAGCCCCAGCATTTT	CATSRAKTGTRQPQHF
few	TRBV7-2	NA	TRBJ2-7	TGTGCCAGCAGCCAATTCTCAGGGGCTACCTACGAGCAGTACTTC	CASSQFSGATYEQYF
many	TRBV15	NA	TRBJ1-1	TGTGCCACCAGCAGAGAATACGGACAGCTTGAAGCTTTCTTT	CATSREYGQLEAFF
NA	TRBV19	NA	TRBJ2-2	TGTGCCAGTGCAACAGGGACGAACACCGGGGAGCTGTTTTTT	CASATGTNTGELFF
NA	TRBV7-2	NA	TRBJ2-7	TGTGCCAGCAGCTCTAAGCGGGCAGTCAACTACGAGCAGTACTTC	CASSSKRAVNYEQYF
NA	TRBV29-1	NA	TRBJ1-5	TGCAGCGTTCGGGGGGGGAATCAGCCCCAGCATTTT	CSVRGGNQPQHF
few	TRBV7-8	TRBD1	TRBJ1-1	TGTGCCAGCAGCTTTTCCGGGACAGGGTCGTACACTGAAGCTTTCTTT	CASSFSGTGSYTEAFF